Detailed here is one TCR beta chain. The antigen remains unidentified. Primers included in the PCR were 60 Vbeta and 13 Jbeta primers. Profiling relied on immunoSEQ multiplex PCR, and the TCRdb table lists in-frame clones only, not all of them. The table has nearly 200,000 clones, about three quarters seen once. The sample comes from a study of cytomegalovirus exposure and HLA in healthy donors. Study-level findings and limits: Roughly even sequencing depth across donors was the assumption behind the presence/absence analyses.

This TCR was recovered from a woman in her thirties in good health and CMV-seropositive. The sample was PBMCs.

The CDR3, as DNA: TGTGCCAGCAGTTACTCACGGGAAGAGCAGTACTTC. Protein product: CASSYSREEQYF. The J gene is TRBJ2-5, the V gene TRBV6-6; a weak D match, TRBD2 (5 bases). The V and J ends lost 0 bases and 11 bases respectively, with 10 bases between them. CDR1 and CDR2 (germline): MNHNY, SVGAGI (reference sequence). This CDR3 is built from 12 residues.